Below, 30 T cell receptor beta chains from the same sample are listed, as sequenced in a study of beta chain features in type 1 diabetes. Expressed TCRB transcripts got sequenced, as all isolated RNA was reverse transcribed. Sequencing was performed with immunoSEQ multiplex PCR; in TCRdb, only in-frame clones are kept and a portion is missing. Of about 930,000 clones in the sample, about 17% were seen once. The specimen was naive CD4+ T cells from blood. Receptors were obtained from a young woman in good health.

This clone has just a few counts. The CDR3 DNA sequence: TGTGCCAGCAGTGTACTCGGGAACACCGGGGAGCTGTTTTTT. It yields the protein CASSVLGNTGELFF. J is TRBJ2-2 and V is TRBV2, with D unclear. Per germline, CDR1 SNHLY and CDR2 FYNNEI. This CDR3 contains 14 residues. The V end lost 4 bases, the J end lost 1 base, and 7 bases lay between the germline ends.

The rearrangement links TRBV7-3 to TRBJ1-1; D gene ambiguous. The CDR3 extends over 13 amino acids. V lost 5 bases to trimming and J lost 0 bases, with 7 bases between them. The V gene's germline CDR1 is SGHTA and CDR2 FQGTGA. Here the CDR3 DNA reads TGTGCCAGCAGCCCGCAAATGAACACTGAAGCTTTCTTT. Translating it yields CASSPQMNTEAFF.

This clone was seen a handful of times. DNA of the CDR3: TGCAGCGTTGACTCAGGGGGCACTGAAGCTTTCTTT. It is translated as CSVDSGGTEAFF. This chain connects TRBV29-1 to TRBJ1-1, with 7 bases fitting TRBD1. CDR3 size: 12 residues. Germline V gene sequence: CDR1 SQVTM, CDR2 ANQGSEA. The ends lost 3 bases at V and 4 bases at J; junction bases unmatched: 2.

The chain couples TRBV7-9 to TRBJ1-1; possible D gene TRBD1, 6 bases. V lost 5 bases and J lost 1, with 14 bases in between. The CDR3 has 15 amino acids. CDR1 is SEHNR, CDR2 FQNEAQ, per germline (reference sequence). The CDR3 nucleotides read TGTGCCAGCAGCCCCCCCTCAGGGGCGAACACTGAAGCTTTCTTT. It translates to CASSPPSGANTEAFF.

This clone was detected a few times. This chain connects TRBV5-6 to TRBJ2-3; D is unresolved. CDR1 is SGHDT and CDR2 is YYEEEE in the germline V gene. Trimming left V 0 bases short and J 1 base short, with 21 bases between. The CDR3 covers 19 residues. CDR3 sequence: CASSLARMWSPDGTDTQYF. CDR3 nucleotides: TGTGCCAGCAGCTTGGCCCGGATGTGGAGCCCAGACGGCACAGATACGCAGTATTTT.

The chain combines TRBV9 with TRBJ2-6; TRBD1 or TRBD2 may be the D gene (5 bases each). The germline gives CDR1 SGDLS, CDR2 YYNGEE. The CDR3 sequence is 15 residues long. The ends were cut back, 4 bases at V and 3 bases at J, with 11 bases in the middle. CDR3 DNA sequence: TGTGCCAGCAGCAACCAGGGAGATGGGGCCAACGTCCTGACTTTC. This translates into CASSNQGDGANVLTF.

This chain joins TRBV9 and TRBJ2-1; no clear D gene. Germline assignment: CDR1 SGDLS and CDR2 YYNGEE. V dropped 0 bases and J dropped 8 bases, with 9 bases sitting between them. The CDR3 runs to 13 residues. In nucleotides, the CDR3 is TGTGCCAGCAGCGTAGCCCCAGAAGATGAGCAGTTCTTC. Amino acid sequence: CASSVAPEDEQFF.

The CDR3, as DNA: TGCAGCGTTGGCGGGGTCCCCCTGTACGAGCAGTACTTC. This gives the protein CSVGGVPLYEQYF. The chain employs TRBV29-1 and TRBJ2-7, with D possibly being TRBD2 (6 bases). Germline values: CDR1 SQVTM, CDR2 ANQGSEA. Trimming took off 4 bases at V and 4 bases at J, with 14 bases between the two ends. The CDR3 is 13 residues long.

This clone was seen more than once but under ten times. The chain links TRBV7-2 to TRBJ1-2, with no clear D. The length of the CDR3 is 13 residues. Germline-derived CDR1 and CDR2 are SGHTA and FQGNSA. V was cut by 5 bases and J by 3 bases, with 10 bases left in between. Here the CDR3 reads CASSVGLDYGYTF. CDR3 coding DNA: TGTGCCAGCAGCGTAGGACTTGACTATGGCTACACCTTC.

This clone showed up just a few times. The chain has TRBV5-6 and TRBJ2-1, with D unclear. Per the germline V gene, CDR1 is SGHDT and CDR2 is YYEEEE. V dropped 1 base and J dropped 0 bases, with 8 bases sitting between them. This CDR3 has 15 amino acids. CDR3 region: CASSLTPSSYNEQFF. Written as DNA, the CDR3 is TGTGCCAGCAGCTTGACACCAAGCTCCTACAATGAGCAGTTCTTC.

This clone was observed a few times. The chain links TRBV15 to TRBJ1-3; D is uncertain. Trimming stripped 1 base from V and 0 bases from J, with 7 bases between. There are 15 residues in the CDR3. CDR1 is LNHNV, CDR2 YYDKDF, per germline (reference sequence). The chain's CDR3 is CATSRGRDSGNTIYF. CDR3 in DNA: TGTGCCACCAGCAGAGGAAGGGACTCTGGAAACACCATATATTTT. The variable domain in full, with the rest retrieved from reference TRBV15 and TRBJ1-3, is DAMVIQNPRYQVTQFGKPVTLSCSQTLNHNVMYWYQQKSSQAPKLLFHYYDKDFNNEADTPDNFQSRRPNTSFCFLDIRSPGLGDTAMYLCATSRGRDSGNTIYFGEGSWLTVV.

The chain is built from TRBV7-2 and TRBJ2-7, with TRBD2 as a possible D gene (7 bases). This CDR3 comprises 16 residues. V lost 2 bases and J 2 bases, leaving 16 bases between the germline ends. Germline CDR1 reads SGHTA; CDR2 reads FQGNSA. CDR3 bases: TGTGCCAGCAGCTTATTTGGCGGGGGCCTAACCTACGAGCAGTACTTC. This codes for CASSLFGGGLTYEQYF.

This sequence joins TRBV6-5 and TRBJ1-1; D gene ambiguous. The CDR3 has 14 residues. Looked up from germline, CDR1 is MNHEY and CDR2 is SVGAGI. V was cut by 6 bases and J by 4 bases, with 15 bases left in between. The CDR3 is CASRRRRRITEAFF. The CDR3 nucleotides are TGTGCCAGCAGGCGGCGAAGACGAATCACTGAAGCTTTCTTT.

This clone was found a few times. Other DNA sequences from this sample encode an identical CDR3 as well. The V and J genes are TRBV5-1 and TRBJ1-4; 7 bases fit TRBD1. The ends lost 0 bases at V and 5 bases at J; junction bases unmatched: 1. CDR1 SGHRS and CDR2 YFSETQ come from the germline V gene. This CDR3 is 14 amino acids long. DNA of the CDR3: TGCGCCAGCAGCTTGGGACAGGGAAATGAAAAACTGTTTTTT. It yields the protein CASSLGQGNEKLFF.

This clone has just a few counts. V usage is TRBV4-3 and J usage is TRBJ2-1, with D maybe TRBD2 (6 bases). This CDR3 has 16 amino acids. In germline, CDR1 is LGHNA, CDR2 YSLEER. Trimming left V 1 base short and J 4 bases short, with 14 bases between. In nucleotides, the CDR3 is TGCGCCAGCAGCCAAGTGGCCTGGCTAGCGTACAATGAGCAGTTCTTC. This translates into CASSQVAWLAYNEQFF.

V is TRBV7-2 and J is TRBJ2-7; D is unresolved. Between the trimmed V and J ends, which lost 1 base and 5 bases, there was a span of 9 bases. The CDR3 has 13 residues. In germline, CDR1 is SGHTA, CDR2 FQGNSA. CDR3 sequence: CASSLELRDEQYF. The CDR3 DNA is TGTGCCAGCAGCTTAGAACTGCGCGACGAGCAGTACTTC.

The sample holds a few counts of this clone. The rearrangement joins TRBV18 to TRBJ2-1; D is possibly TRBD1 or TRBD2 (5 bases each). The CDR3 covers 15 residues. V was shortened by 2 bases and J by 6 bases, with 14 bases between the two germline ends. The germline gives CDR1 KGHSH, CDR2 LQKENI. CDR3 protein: CASSPGWGYLNEQFF. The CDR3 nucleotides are TGTGCCAGCTCACCAGGTTGGGGGTACCTCAATGAGCAGTTCTTC.

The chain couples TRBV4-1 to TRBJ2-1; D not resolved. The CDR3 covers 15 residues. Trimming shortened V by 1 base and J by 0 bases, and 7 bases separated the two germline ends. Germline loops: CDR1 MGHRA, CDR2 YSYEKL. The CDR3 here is CASSQGENSYNEQFF. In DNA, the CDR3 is TGCGCCAGCAGCCAAGGGGAAAACTCCTACAATGAGCAGTTCTTC.

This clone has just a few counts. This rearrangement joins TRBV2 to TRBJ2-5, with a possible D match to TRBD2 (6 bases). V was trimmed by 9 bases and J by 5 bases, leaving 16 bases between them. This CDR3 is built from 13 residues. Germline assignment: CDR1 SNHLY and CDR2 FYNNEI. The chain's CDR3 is CARRAGPAETQYF. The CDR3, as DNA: TGTGCCAGAAGGGCGGGACCGGCTGAGACCCAGTACTTC.

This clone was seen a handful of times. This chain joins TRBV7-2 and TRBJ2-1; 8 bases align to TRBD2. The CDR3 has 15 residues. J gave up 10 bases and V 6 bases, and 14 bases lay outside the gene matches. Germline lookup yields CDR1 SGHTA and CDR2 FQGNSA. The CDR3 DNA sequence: TGTGCCAGCAGACTAACCCCCGGGAGGGCAGGGGAGCAGTTCTTC. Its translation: CASRLTPGRAGEQFF.

The CDR3: CSAGGVNTEAFF. DNA for the CDR3: TGCAGCGCTGGGGGGGTGAACACTGAAGCTTTCTTT. V usage is TRBV29-1 and J usage is TRBJ1-1; D is perhaps TRBD1 (5 bases). The CDR3 is 12 residues long. Per the germline V gene, CDR1 is SQVTM and CDR2 is ANQGSEA. Trimming left V 7 bases short and J 0 bases short, with 9 bases between.

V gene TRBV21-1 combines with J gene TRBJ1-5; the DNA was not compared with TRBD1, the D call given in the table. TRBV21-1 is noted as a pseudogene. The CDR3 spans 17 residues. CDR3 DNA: TGTGCCAGCAGCAAAGGCCGGGACAGCCAGTGGCGTCAGCCCCAGCATTTT. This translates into CASSKGRDSQWRQPQHF.

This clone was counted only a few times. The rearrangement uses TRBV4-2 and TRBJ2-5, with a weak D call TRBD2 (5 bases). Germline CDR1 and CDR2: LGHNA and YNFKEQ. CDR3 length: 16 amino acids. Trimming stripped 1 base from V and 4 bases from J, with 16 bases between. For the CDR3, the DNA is TGTGCCAGCAGCCAAGCTGCGGTAGGGAGATCAGAGACCCAGTACTTC. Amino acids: CASSQAAVGRSETQYF.

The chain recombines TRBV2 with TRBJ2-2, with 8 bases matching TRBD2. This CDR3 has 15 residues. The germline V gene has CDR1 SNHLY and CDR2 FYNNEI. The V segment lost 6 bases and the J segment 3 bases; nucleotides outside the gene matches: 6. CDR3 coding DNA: TGTGCCAGCAGCAAACTAGCGGCCGACACCGGGGAGCTGTTTTTT. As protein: CASSKLAADTGELFF.

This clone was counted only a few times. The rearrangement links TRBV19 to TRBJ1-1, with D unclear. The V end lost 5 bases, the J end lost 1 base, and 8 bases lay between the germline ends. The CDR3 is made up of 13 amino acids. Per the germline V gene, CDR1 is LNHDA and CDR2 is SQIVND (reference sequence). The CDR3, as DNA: TGTGCCAGTAGTGAACTATGGAACACTGAAGCTTTCTTT. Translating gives CASSELWNTEAFF.

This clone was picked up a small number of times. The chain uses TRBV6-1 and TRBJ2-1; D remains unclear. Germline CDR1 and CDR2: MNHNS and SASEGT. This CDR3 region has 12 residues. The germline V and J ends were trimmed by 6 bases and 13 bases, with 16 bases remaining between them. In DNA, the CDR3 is TGTGCCAGCAGGGTCCCCGGCCCTCCACAGTTCTTC. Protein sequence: CASRVPGPPQFF.

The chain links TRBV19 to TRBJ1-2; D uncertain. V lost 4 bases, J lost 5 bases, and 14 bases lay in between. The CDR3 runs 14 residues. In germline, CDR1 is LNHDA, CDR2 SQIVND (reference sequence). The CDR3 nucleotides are TGTGCCAGTAGTACCGTTGGTCGACAATATGGCTACACCTTC. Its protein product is CASSTVGRQYGYTF.

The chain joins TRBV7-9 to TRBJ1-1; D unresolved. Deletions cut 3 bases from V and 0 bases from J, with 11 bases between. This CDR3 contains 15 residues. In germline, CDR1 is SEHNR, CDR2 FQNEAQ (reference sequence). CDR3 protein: CASSFRVPVNTEAFF. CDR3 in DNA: TGTGCCAGCAGCTTCCGGGTTCCGGTGAACACTGAAGCTTTCTTT.

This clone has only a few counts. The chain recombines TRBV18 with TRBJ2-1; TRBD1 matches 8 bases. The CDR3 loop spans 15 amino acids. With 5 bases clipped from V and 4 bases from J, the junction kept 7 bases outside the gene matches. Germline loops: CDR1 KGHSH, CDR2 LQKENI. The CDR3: CASSIGTGKYNEQFF. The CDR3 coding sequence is TGTGCCAGCTCAATTGGGACAGGCAAATACAATGAGCAGTTCTTC.

DNA of the CDR3: TGTGCCAGTAGTAACCTAGTCTCGGTCAATGAGCAGTTCTTC. It is translated as CASSNLVSVNEQFF. J is TRBJ2-1 and V is TRBV19, with D unresolved. This CDR3 region has 14 residues. CDR1 and CDR2 (germline): LNHDA, SQIVND (reference sequence). V lost 4 bases and J lost 6, with 13 bases in between.